The clone carrying this T cell receptor beta chain came up a few times. This entry comes from a study of T-cell reconstitution after alpha-beta-depleted transplantation in children. Unique molecular identifiers featured in how the TCRbeta library was prepared. TCRdb used MiXCR to reprocess the PCR reads, holding one entry per CDR3 protein. The table lists roughly 340,000 distinct CDR3 sequences, about 17% of them singletons, with 35% to 50% in the top ten. Germline values: CDR1 MNHEY, CDR2 SVGAGI. Trimming removed 0 bases from V and 2 bases from J; junction bases left unmatched: 10. CDR3 length equals 17 residues.

The chain recombines TRBV6-5 with TRBJ2-7; 7 nucleotides match TRBD2. Here the sequenced sample was PBMCs, mostly from graft donor cells, taken 360 days after TCRalphabeta/CD19-depleted stem cell transplant. The origin of this receptor is a male patient aged 2 to 9 who had a stem cell transplant for acute lymphoblastic leukemia, so the T cells may come from the graft donor. The CDR3 DNA reads as TGTGCCAGCAGTTACTCCTACGTAGCTAGCGGCACCTACGAGCAGTACTTC. Protein product: CASSYSYVASGTYEQYF.